Reported below is one T cell receptor (beta chain). The sample belongs to a study of spatial heterogeneity in lung cancer. TCRdb itself ran the 5' RACE reads through MiXCR, one entry per CDR3 protein. The sample gives around 87,000 distinct CDR3 sequences, around 12% of which show up once; about two fifths is in the top ten. Time point described: sample taken at primary tumor resection. CDR1 is SGHTA, CDR2 FQGTGA, per germline. V was cut by 4 bases and J by 6 bases, with 13 bases left in between. The CDR3 extends over 14 amino acids. The chain carries TRBV7-3 and TRBJ2-1, with D tentatively TRBD1 (6 bases). This clonotype was sampled from a male donor with early-stage non-small cell lung cancer. The sample here was PBMCs, taken at surgery. DNA for the CDR3: TGTGCCAGCAGCTACAATAAACAGGGCAATGAGCAGTTCTTC. Translated, it gives CASSYNKQGNEQFF.